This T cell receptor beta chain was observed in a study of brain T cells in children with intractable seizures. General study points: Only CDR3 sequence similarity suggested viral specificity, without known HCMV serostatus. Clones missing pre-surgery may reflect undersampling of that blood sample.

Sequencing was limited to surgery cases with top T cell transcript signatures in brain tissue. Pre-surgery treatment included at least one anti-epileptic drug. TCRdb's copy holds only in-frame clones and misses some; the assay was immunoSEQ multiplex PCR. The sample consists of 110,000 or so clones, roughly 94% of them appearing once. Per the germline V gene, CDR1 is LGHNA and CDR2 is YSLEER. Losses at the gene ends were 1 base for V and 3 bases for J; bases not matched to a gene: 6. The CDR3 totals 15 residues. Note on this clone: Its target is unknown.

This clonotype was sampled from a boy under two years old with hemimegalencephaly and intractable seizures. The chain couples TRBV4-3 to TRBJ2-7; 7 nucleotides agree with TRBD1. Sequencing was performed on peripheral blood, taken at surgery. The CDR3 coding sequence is TGCGCCAGCAGCCAAGGGTACAGGGGAGACTACGAGCAGTACTTC. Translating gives CASSQGYRGDYEQYF.